The clone carrying this TCR beta chain came up a few times. Per the study methods: Reference gene primer amplification gave estimated nucleated cell counts. Produced via immunoSEQ multiplex PCR; TCRdb's table is partial and in-frame only. That table is the source of V, J and clone size, and D and trimming were worked out from the DNA. There are fewer than 250,000 clones in the sample; approximately 81% occur only once, and about 20% lies in the top ten. These data belong to a study of blood T cell repertoires in COVID-19. Study context: Donors in the United States, Italy and Spain gave samples during acute or convalescent COVID-19. Nucleic acid was either cDNA or gDNA, and it came from T cells, B-cell-depleted T cells, or PBMCs.

The germline V gene has CDR1 SEHNR and CDR2 FQNEAQ (reference sequence). V shed 5 bases and J 4 bases; nucleotides not matched to a gene: 8. This CDR3 is built from 15 residues. The receptor was derived from a man between 25 and 39 years old with active or convalescent COVID-19. Input material: peripheral blood. The chain combines TRBV7-9 with TRBJ2-5, with 9 nucleotides matching TRBD2. The CDR3 coding sequence is TGTGCCAGCAGCCAAGTAGCGGGAGTGATAGAGACCCAGTACTTC. Its translation: CASSQVAGVIETQYF.